This T cell receptor (beta chain) originates from a study of T cell responses to AZD1222 COVID-19 vaccine. Data came from immunoSEQ multiplex PCR; TCRdb stores just in-frame clones and leaves some out. The table has about 170,000 clones, roughly 92% seen once. On this clone: Sequence at one end of the junction differs from germline and may be a read error.

This sequence originates from an adult in good health. The sequenced sample was peripheral blood, obtained on day 0 of AZD1222 vaccination.

The CDR3 DNA reads TGTGCCAGCAGTGCTGGGGGTAATTCATCCCTCCACTTT. Translation gives CASSAGGNSSLHF. The V and J genes are TRBV2 and TRBJ1-6; D is perhaps TRBD1 (5 bases). The CDR3 length is 13 residues. Germline CDR1 is SNHLY and CDR2 is FYNNEI.